The 29 T cell receptor beta chains below come from one sample, sequenced in a study of blood T cell repertoires in COVID-19. The protocol was immunoSEQ multiplex PCR, while the TCRdb copy is restricted to in-frame clones and leaves out a portion. The sample shows approximately 70,000 clones, 82% of them seen only once. Sequences were obtained from peripheral blood. The receptors shown here come from a woman of 80 years or more with acute or convalescent COVID-19.

This clone was detected only a few times. This chain connects TRBV29-1 to TRBJ2-7; D unresolved. CDR1 is SQVTM, CDR2 ANQGSEA, per germline. The length of the CDR3 is 11 residues. V was shortened by 4 bases and J by 6 bases, with 10 bases between the two germline ends. CDR3 region: CSVANGGEQYF. The CDR3 DNA follows: TGCAGCGTTGCTAATGGTGGCGAGCAGTACTTC.

This clone appeared many times. The chain links TRBV19 to TRBJ1-6; D may be TRBD1 (5 bases). Trimming cost V 5 bases and J 10 bases, with 15 bases left between them. Germline-derived CDR1 and CDR2 are LNHDA and SQIVND (reference sequence). CDR3 length equals 14 residues. This CDR3 is CASSAGPMDSPLHF. The CDR3 coding sequence is TGTGCCAGTAGTGCAGGGCCAATGGACTCACCCCTCCACTTT.

This clone was seen only a few times. The V gene is TRBV7-6, the J gene TRBJ1-4; 10 bases are a match to TRBD1. After removal of 5 bases from V and 12 bases from J, the junction contained 6 bases not matched to a gene. Germline CDR1 and CDR2: SGHVS and FNYEAQ. This CDR3 is 13 amino acids long. The DNA of the CDR3 is TGTGCCAGCAGCGAGACAGGGACAGGGGAACTGTTTTTT. Amino acids: CASSETGTGELFF. The full variable domain, its missing parts supplied by reference TRBV7-6 and TRBJ1-4, is GAGVSQSPRYKVTKRGQDVALRCDPISGHVSLYWYRQALGQGPEFLTYFNYEAQQDKSGLPNDRFSAERPEGSISTLTIQRTEQRDSAMYRCASSETGTGELFFGSGTQLSVL.

This chain joins TRBV7-9 and TRBJ2-7; 10 bases are shared with TRBD2. Unmatched junction bases numbered 2, after V lost 1 base and J lost 2 bases. This CDR3 comprises 15 residues. Germline V gene sequence: CDR1 SEHNR, CDR2 FQNEAQ (reference sequence). The CDR3 region is CASSLEAGGTYEQYF. In nucleotides, the CDR3 is TGTGCCAGCAGCTTAGAAGCGGGAGGGACCTACGAGCAGTACTTC.

This clone was picked up a small number of times. This chain connects TRBV19 to TRBJ1-2, with 8 bases identical to TRBD1. This CDR3 is 15 amino acids long. The trim removed 5 bases at V and 7 bases at J, leaving 12 bases unmatched. CDR1 LNHDA and CDR2 SQIVND come from the germline V gene (reference sequence). The CDR3 region is CASSPWDRRRSGYTF. CDR3 nucleotides: TGTGCCAGTAGTCCTTGGGACAGGCGGCGCTCTGGCTACACCTTC.

This chain joins TRBV2 and TRBJ2-7; D uncertain. Germline V CDR1 and CDR2: SNHLY, FYNNEI. With 1 base removed from V and 4 bases from J, the gap between germline ends came to 8 bases. The CDR3 spans 13 residues. DNA for the CDR3: TGTGCCAGCAGTGAAGTAGAATCTTACGAGCAGTACTTC. Translation: CASSEVESYEQYF.

The genes are TRBV29-1 and TRBJ2-5, with 10 bases identical to TRBD2. Trimming removed 0 bases from V and 1 base from J; junction bases left unmatched: 11. Germline V lookup: CDR1 SQVTM, CDR2 ANQGSEA. The CDR3 spans 18 residues. This CDR3 is CSVEDTGRTSGTQETQYF. In nucleotides, the CDR3 is TGCAGCGTTGAAGATACCGGTCGGACTAGCGGAACCCAAGAGACCCAGTACTTC. Using reference TRBV29-1 and TRBJ2-5 for the parts outside the CDR3, the full variable domain is SAVISQKPSRDICQRGTSLTIQCQVDSQVTMMFWYRQQPGQSLTLIATANQGSEATYESGFVIDKFPISRPNLTFSTLTVSNMSPEDSSIYLCSVEDTGRTSGTQETQYFGPGTRLLVL.

The rearrangement uses TRBV4-1 and TRBJ2-1, with 12 bases aligning to TRBD2. The CDR3 has 17 residues. Germline loops: CDR1 MGHRA, CDR2 YSYEKL. V dropped 3 bases and J dropped 7; count of bases not matched to a gene: 10. The CDR3 region has the DNA TGCGCCAGCAGCCATCCTAGCGGGAGGGCTTGGGGGAATGAGCAGTTCTTC. Its translation is CASSHPSGRAWGNEQFF.

This chain connects TRBV7-6 to TRBJ1-2; possible D gene TRBD1, 6 bases. Germline CDR1 is SGHVS and CDR2 is FNYEAQ. The CDR3 is made up of 13 amino acids. V lost 2 bases and J lost 7, with 11 bases in between. The CDR3 here is CASSLKQGVGYTF. For the CDR3, the DNA is TGTGCCAGCAGCTTAAAACAGGGAGTTGGCTACACCTTC.

This clone has just a few counts. CDR3: CASSEQWGGPGGVSYNEQFF. The DNA of the CDR3 is TGTGCCAGCAGTGAACAGTGGGGAGGACCCGGAGGAGTCTCCTACAATGAGCAGTTCTTC. The chain combines TRBV6-1 with TRBJ2-1, with a tentative D call TRBD2 (6 bases). The CDR3 spans 20 residues. V was clipped by 2 bases and J by 0 bases, with 23 bases between them. Germline CDR1 MNHNS, CDR2 SASEGT.

The V and J genes are TRBV24-1 and TRBJ2-1; possible D gene TRBD2, 5 bases. Trimming took off 2 bases at V and 7 bases at J, with 11 bases between the two ends. CDR1 and CDR2 from the germline V gene are KGHDR and SFDVKD. The CDR3 spans 14 residues. This CDR3 is CATSDSGLRNEQFF. DNA of the CDR3: TGTGCCACCAGTGATTCTGGACTGCGTAATGAGCAGTTCTTC.

For this clone: This CDR3 is also generated by other DNA sequences in the sample. This rearrangement joins TRBV28 to TRBJ2-7; the D is unclear. Looked up from germline, CDR1 is MDHEN and CDR2 is SYDVKM. The ends were cut back, 4 bases at V and 4 bases at J, with 8 bases in the middle. The CDR3 loop spans 12 amino acids. The CDR3 loop reads CASSSTLYEQYF. The CDR3 DNA follows: TGTGCCAGCAGTTCTACTCTTTACGAGCAGTACTTC.

This CDR3 is CASSWAGHQNTEAFF. The CDR3 nucleotides are TGCGCCAGCAGTTGGGCCGGACACCAGAACACTGAAGCTTTCTTT. The chain joins TRBV5-1 to TRBJ1-1; D is possibly TRBD1 (5 bases). The CDR3 sequence is 15 residues long. Between the trimmed V and J ends, which lost 5 bases and 1 base, there was a span of 15 bases. Per germline, CDR1 SGHRS and CDR2 YFSETQ.

This chain uses TRBV9 with TRBJ2-1, with D possibly TRBD1 on 5 matching bases. Deletions cut 0 bases from V and 4 bases from J, with 11 bases between. Germline V CDR1 and CDR2: SGDLS, YYNGEE. CDR3 size: 15 residues. The CDR3 region is CASSVVGRVYNEQFF. CDR3 nucleotides: TGTGCCAGCAGCGTAGTGGGCAGGGTGTACAATGAGCAGTTCTTC.

The rearrangement joins TRBV21-1 to TRBJ2-3; TRBD1 reflects the table's D call only, with no check against the DNA. TRBV21-1 is termed a pseudogene. CDR3 length: 18 residues. The CDR3 nucleotides read TGTGCCAGCAGCAATTGTCCAGGCCCCTTTACTTACACAGATACGCAGTATTTT. Its translation: CASSNCPGPFTYTDTQYF.

This chain connects TRBV3-1 (or the pseudogene TRBV3-2) to TRBJ1-2; 8 bases map to TRBD1. The trim removed 6 bases at V and 4 bases at J, leaving 7 bases unmatched. This CDR3 has 14 residues. Germline CDR1 LGHDT, CDR2 YNNKEL (reference sequence). CDR3 coding DNA: TGTGCCAGCAGGAGACAGGGGTTAATCTATGGCTACACCTTC. Translated, it gives CASRRQGLIYGYTF.

CDR3 residues: CASRGLTGSPYEQYF. As DNA, the CDR3 is TGTGCCAGCCGTGGGCTGACAGGGAGCCCCTACGAGCAGTACTTC. The rearrangement uses TRBV6-6 and TRBJ2-7; 7 nucleotides match TRBD1. The CDR3 is 15 amino acids. Germline assignment: CDR1 MNHNY and CDR2 SVGAGI (reference sequence). J gave up 2 bases and V 8 bases, and 12 bases lay outside the gene matches.

This clone was observed a handful of times. This chain links TRBV27 with TRBJ2-1; the D is unclear. This CDR3 is 11 amino acids long. Between the trimmed V and J ends, which lost 5 bases and 7 bases, there was a span of 6 bases. From germline, CDR1 is MNHEY and CDR2 SMNVEV (reference sequence). The CDR3 nucleotides read TGTGCCAGCAGTCAAGCAAATGAGCAGTTCTTC. Residues: CASSQANEQFF.

This sequence joins TRBV6-2 or TRBV6-3 and TRBJ2-7; 13 bases match TRBD2. Germline loops: CDR1 MNHEY, CDR2 SVGEGT. CDR3 length: 18 amino acids. V gave up 0 bases and J gave up 3 bases; unmatched junction bases: 8. CDR3 amino acids: CASSYSSPRLAGGYEQYF. CDR3 nucleotides: TGTGCCAGCAGTTACTCGTCTCCTAGACTAGCGGGAGGCTACGAGCAGTACTTC.

This clone was recorded a few times. The chain uses TRBV10-1 and TRBJ2-1; 8 nucleotides agree with TRBD2. Looked up from germline, CDR1 is WNHNN and CDR2 is SYGVQD (reference sequence). J gave up 2 bases and V 1 base, and 7 bases lay outside the gene matches. The CDR3 spans 17 residues. The CDR3 protein is CASSEFASGSAYNEQFF. As DNA, the CDR3 is TGCGCCAGCAGTGAGTTTGCCAGCGGGAGCGCCTACAATGAGCAGTTCTTC.

The J gene is TRBJ2-5, the V gene TRBV5-1; 8 nucleotides line up with TRBD1. The junction had 8 bases not matched to a gene; V was cut back by 0 bases and J by 4 bases. This CDR3 is built from 16 residues. Germline loops: CDR1 SGHRS, CDR2 YFSETQ. The CDR3 sequence is CASSLADRARGETQYF. The CDR3 DNA follows: TGCGCCAGCAGCTTGGCGGACAGGGCGAGGGGAGAGACCCAGTACTTC.

The V call is TRBV6-5, the J call TRBJ2-6; D unclear. Germline values: CDR1 MNHEY, CDR2 SVGAGI. The V gene lost 2 bases and the J gene lost 0 bases, with 8 bases spanning the gap. This CDR3 region has 16 residues. Here the CDR3 DNA reads TGTGCCAGCAGTTACGCCCCGAGCTCTGGGGCCAACGTCCTGACTTTC. Its translation: CASSYAPSSGANVLTF.

This clone was observed once. This chain connects TRBV29-1 to TRBJ2-1; 14 bases fit TRBD2. V lost 3 bases and J lost 5; bases outside the gene matches: 9. The CDR3 consists of 17 residues. CDR1 and CDR2 from the germline V gene are SQVTM and ANQGSEA. CDR3 in DNA: TGCAGCGTTGAGAGGGGAGGGACTAGCGGGAGAGACAATGAGCAGTTCTTC. Its translation: CSVERGGTSGRDNEQFF.

This clone showed up just a few times. V and J are TRBV5-1 and TRBJ2-1, with 12 nucleotides matching TRBD2. The CDR3 length is 15 residues. V was clipped by 4 bases and J by 4 bases; unmatched bases: 3. Germline V gene lookup returns CDR1 SGHRS and CDR2 YFSETQ. This CDR3 reads CASSPGTSGYNEQFF. CDR3 DNA: TGCGCCAGCAGCCCCGGGACTAGCGGGTACAATGAGCAGTTCTTC.

The chain couples TRBV5-8 to TRBJ2-5; 9 bases are shared with TRBD1. The germline gives CDR1 SGHTS, CDR2 YDEGEE. The CDR3 contains 16 residues. V was clipped by 0 bases and J by 4 bases; unmatched bases: 7. CDR3 region: CASSLGLQGARETQYF. DNA of the CDR3: TGTGCCAGCAGCTTGGGATTACAGGGGGCTAGAGAGACCCAGTACTTC.

The rearrangement links TRBV3-1 (or the pseudogene TRBV3-2) to TRBJ1-1, with 9 bases fitting TRBD1. V gave up 4 bases and J gave up 6 bases; unmatched junction bases: 9. Germline CDR1 reads LGHDT; CDR2 reads YNNKEL (reference sequence). The CDR3 is 15 residues long. CDR3 bases: TGTGCCAGCAGCCTGTCCTTGGGACAGGGCCCTGAAGCTTTCTTT. It is translated as CASSLSLGQGPEAFF.

This clone was observed a single time. The chain employs TRBV5-1 and TRBJ2-5; D is ambiguous. The CDR3 loop spans 13 amino acids. CDR1 is SGHRS and CDR2 is YFSETQ in the germline V gene. V was pared by 0 bases and J by 3 bases, with 6 bases between. The chain's CDR3 is CASSLGAKETQYF. In nucleotides, the CDR3 is TGCGCCAGCAGCTTGGGGGCGAAAGAGACCCAGTACTTC.

The rearrangement uses TRBV11-3 and TRBJ2-5; TRBD1 matches at 7 bases. The CDR3 contains 13 residues. In germline, CDR1 is SGHNT, CDR2 YENEEA. The ends lost 3 bases at V and 4 bases at J; junction bases unmatched: 2. CDR3 protein: CASSLGDRETQYF. The CDR3 DNA is TGTGCCAGCAGCTTGGGGGACAGAGAGACCCAGTACTTC.

The chain recombines TRBV9 with TRBJ2-7; a possible D gene is TRBD2 (6 bases). Germline-derived CDR1 and CDR2 are SGDLS and YYNGEE. With 3 bases removed from V and 5 bases from J, the gap between germline ends came to 18 bases. The CDR3 consists of 15 residues. This CDR3 reads CASSAGTPLGDEQYF. In nucleotides, the CDR3 is TGTGCCAGCAGCGCAGGGACTCCCTTGGGAGACGAGCAGTACTTC.